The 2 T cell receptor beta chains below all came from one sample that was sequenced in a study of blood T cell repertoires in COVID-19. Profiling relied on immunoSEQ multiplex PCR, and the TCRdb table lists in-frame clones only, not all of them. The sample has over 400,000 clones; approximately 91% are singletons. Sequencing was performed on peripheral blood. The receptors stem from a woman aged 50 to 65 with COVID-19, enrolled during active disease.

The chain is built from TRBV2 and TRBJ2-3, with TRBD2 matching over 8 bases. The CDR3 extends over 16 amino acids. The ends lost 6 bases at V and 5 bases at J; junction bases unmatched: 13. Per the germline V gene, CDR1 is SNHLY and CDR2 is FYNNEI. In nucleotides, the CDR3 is TGTGCCAGCAGAGGTTCGGGACTAGGGGGGGGAGATACGCAGTATTTT. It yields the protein CASRGSGLGGGDTQYF.

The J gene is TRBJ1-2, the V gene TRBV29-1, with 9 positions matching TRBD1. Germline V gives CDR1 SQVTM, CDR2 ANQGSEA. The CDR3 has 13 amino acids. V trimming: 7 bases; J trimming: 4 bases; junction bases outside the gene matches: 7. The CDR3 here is CSARGTGSYGYTF. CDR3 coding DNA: TGCAGCGCCCGAGGGACAGGGAGCTATGGCTACACCTTC.